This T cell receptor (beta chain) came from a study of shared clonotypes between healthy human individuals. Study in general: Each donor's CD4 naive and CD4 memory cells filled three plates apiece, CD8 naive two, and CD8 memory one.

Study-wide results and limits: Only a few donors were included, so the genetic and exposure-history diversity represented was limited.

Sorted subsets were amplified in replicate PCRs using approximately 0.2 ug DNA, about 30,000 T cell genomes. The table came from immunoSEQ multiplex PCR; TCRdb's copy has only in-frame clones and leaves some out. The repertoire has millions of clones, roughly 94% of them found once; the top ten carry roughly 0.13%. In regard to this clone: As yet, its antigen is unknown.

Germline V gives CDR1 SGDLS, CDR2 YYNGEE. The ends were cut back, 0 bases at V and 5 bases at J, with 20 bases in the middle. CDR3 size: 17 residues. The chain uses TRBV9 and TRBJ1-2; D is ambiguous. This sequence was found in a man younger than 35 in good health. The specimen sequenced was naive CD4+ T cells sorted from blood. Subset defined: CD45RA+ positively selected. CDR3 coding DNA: TGTGCCAGCAGCGTAGAACTAAGAGACACTTTCCCGTATGGCTACACCTTC. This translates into CASSVELRDTFPYGYTF.